Sequencing of this T cell receptor beta chain was carried out in a study of blood T cell repertoires in COVID-19. Germline V lookup: CDR1 GTSNPN, CDR2 SVGIG (reference sequence). Germline trimming cut 3 bases from V and 5 bases from J; bases unmatched to any gene: 14. CDR3 size: 16 residues. TCRdb keeps only in-frame clones here, not all; method: immunoSEQ multiplex PCR. This sample yields more than 150,000 clones, of which less than 85% are seen a single time; around an eighth belongs to the top ten. This clonotype was sampled from a man aged 50-60 years who had recovered from COVID-19. The chain carries TRBV30 and TRBJ2-3, with 7 nucleotides matching TRBD2. The sequenced sample was peripheral blood. The CDR3 DNA follows: TGTGCCTGGAGCCTACCACAGCGGGATTCCCAAGATACGCAGTATTTT. This codes for CAWSLPQRDSQDTQYF.